This T cell receptor (beta chain) was recovered during a study of spatial heterogeneity in lung cancer. Whole-study results and caveats: Expanded tumor TCRs that were ubiquitous appeared in blood more at resection than follow-up.

Time point of the sample: sample taken at primary tumor resection. Unsorted whole RNA from tumor, nontumor lung or frozen PBMC underwent sequencing. This clonotype showed up many times. Its antigen is as yet unknown. TCRdb called the 5' RACE reads again in MiXCR, with one record for every CDR3 protein. The sample lists roughly 48,000 distinct CDR3 sequences; roughly 5% were seen once. Trimming shortened V by 4 bases and J by 0 bases, and 14 bases separated the two germline ends. The CDR3 is 16 amino acids. Germline V gene sequence: CDR1 SGHNT, CDR2 YYREEE (reference sequence). Material: PBMCs, obtained at surgery. The clonotype was recovered from a male donor with early-stage non-small cell lung cancer. The chain uses TRBV5-4 and TRBJ2-1; tentative D call: TRBD2 (5 bases). The CDR3 here is CASSPAPGSSYNEQFF. CDR3 bases: TGTGCCAGCAGCCCCGCGCCGGGGAGCTCCTACAATGAGCAGTTCTTC.